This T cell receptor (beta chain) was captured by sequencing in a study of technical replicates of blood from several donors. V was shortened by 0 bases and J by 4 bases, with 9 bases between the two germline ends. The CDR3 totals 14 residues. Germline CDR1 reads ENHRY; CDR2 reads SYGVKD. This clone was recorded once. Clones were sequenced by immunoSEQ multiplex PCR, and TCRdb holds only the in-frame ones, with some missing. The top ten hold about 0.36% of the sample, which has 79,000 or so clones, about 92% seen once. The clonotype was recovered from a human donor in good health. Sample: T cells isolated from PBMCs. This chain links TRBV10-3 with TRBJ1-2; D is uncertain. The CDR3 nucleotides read TGTGCCATCAGTGAGTCCGAGGTCCCCTATGGCTACACCTTC. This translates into CAISESEVPYGYTF.